This T cell receptor (beta chain) came from a study of cytomegalovirus exposure and HLA in healthy donors. Study-level findings and limits: An ancestry cluster, one associated with Asian ancestry, reportedly showed fewer N-insertions than the 666-donor mean in a later analysis. A later analysis by the authors found several of the most significant clusters apparently linked to common viral pathogens. As a later analysis showed, a missense DCLRE1C variant was linked to trimming of TCR beta V- and J-genes. In vitro work confirmed that three CMV-associated chains recognize CMV antigens.

On this clone itself: No antigen is known for it.

Vbeta (60) and Jbeta (13) primers were used in the PCR. Generated by immunoSEQ multiplex PCR, the TCRdb table keeps only in-frame clones and is missing some. The sample shows 130,000 to 150,000 clones, around 85% of them seen only once. This TCR derives from a woman aged 25 to 45 in good health and CMV-seronegative. The sample was PBMCs.

The CDR3 DNA sequence: TGTGCCAGCAGTTATGCTAGCGAGAGGGGGCTGAAGACCCAGTACTTC. Its protein product is CASSYASERGLKTQYF. The chain links TRBV28 to TRBJ2-5, with D maybe TRBD1 (7 bases). Per germline, CDR1 MDHEN and CDR2 SYDVKM. The CDR3 runs to 16 residues. The germline V and J ends were trimmed by 4 bases and 6 bases, with 21 bases remaining between them.